Included here is one T cell receptor (beta chain) sequence, with context. Its target is not known. Repertoires were generated with immunoSEQ multiplex PCR, while TCRdb's copy carries only in-frame clones and drops some. The table shows about 40,000 clones, with more than 80% occurring only once. Unmatched junction bases numbered 9, after V lost 0 bases and J lost 1 base. Germline CDR1 is SGDLS and CDR2 is YYNGEE. The CDR3 is 17 residues long. This sample is drawn from a study of siplizumab effects on memory and regulatory T cells. Points from the study as a whole: In unstimulated cells, naive T cells appeared more diverse than memory T cells and seemed major alloresponse contributors. Siplizumab significantly reduced alloreactive sequences traceable to unstimulated CD4+ memory cells.

The source is a human donor in good health. This chain connects TRBV9 to TRBJ1-1; TRBD1 matches 7 bases. The sample taken for sequencing was naive CD4+ T cells sorted from blood. The CDR3, as DNA: TGTGCCAGCAGCGTAGCTAACCCCGGGACAGCGAACACTGAAGCTTTCTTT. Protein product: CASSVANPGTANTEAFF. Drawing the rest from reference TRBV9 and TRBJ1-1, the complete variable domain is DSGVTQTPKHLITATGQRVTLRCSPRSGDLSVYWYQQSLDQGLQFLIQYYNGEERAKGNILERFSAQQFPDLHSELNLSSLELGDSALYFCASSVANPGTANTEAFFGQGTRLTVV.